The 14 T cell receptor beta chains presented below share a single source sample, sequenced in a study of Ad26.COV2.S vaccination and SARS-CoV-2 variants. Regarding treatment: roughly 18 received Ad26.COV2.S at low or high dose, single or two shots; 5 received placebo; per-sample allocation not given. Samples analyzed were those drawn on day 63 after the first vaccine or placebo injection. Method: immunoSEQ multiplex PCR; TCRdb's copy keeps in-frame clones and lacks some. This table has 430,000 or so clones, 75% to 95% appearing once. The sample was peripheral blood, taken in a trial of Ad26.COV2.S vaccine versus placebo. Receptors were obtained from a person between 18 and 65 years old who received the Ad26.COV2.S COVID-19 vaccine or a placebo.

The chain's CDR3 is CASSRVESPLHF. DNA of the CDR3: TGTGCCAGCAGTCGCGTGGAATCACCCCTCCACTTT. The V gene is TRBV6-5, the J gene TRBJ1-6; D unclear. The CDR3 length is 12 residues. Deletions cut 5 bases from V and 10 bases from J, with 9 bases between. From germline, CDR1 is MNHEY and CDR2 SVGAGI.

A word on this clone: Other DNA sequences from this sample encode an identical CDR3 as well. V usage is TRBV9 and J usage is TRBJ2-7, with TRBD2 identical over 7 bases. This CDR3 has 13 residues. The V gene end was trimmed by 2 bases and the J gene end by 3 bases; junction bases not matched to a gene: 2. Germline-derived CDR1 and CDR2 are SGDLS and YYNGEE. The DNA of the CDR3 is TGTGCCAGCAGCGTGGGCGGGAGCTACGAGCAGTACTTC. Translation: CASSVGGSYEQYF.

CDR3 DNA: TGTGCCAGCAGTCCCCGGGACAGGGGAGGTTACGAGCAGTACTTC. It encodes CASSPRDRGGYEQYF. The rearrangement joins TRBV6-6 to TRBJ2-7; 10 bases agree with TRBD1. This CDR3 is built from 15 residues. V gave up 5 bases and J gave up 4 bases; unmatched junction bases: 8. Germline CDR1 reads MNHNY; CDR2 reads SVGAGI (reference sequence).

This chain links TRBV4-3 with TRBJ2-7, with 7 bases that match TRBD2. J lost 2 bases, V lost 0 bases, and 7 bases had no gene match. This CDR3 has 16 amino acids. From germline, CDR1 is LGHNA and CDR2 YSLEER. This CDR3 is CASSQDSGGSPYEQYF. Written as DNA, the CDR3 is TGCGCCAGCAGCCAAGATTCGGGCGGGAGCCCCTACGAGCAGTACTTC.

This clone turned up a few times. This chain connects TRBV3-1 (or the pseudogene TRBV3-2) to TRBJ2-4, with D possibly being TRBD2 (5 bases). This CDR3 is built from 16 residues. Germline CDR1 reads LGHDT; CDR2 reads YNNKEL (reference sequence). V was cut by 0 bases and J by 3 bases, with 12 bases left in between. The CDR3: CASSQDESGVKNIQYF. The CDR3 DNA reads TGTGCCAGCAGCCAAGATGAGTCCGGGGTCAAAAACATTCAGTACTTC.

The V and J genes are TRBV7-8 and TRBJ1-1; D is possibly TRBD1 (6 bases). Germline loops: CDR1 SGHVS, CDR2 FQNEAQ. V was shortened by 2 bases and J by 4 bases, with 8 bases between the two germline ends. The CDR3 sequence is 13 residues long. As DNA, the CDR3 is TGTGCCAGCAGCTTACCGGGGGCCACTGAAGCTTTCTTT. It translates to CASSLPGATEAFF.

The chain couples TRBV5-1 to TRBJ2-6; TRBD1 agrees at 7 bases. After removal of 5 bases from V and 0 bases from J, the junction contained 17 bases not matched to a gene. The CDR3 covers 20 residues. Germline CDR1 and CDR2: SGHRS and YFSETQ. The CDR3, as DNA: TGCGCCAGCAGAGCCGATCAGACAGGGTTGAGCCTCTCTGGGGCCAACGTCCTGACTTTC. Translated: CASRADQTGLSLSGANVLTF. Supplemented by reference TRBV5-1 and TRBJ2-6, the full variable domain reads KAGVTQTPRYLIKTRGQQVTLSCSPISGHRSVSWYQQTPGQGLQFLFEYFSETQRNKGNFPGRFSGRQFSNSRSEMNVSTLELGDSALYLCASRADQTGLSLSGANVLTFGAGSRLTVL.

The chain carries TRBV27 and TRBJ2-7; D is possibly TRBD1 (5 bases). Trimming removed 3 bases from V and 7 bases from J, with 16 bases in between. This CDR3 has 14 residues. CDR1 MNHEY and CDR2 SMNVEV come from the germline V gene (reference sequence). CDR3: CASSLVSWGSEQYF. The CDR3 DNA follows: TGTGCCAGCAGTTTGGTTAGCTGGGGCTCTGAGCAGTACTTC.

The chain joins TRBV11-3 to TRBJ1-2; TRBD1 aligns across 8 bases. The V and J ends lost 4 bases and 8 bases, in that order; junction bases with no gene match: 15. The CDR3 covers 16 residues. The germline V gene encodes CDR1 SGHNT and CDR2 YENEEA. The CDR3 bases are TGTGCCAGCAGCTGGAATTGGGTGGGACAGGTGCCCGGCTACACCTTC. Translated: CASSWNWVGQVPGYTF.

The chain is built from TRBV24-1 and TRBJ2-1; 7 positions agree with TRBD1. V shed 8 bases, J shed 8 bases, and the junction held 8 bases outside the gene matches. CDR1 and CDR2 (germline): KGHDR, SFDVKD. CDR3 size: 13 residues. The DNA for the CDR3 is TGTGCCACCATGGGGAAGGGGGCACATGAGCAGTTCTTC. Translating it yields CATMGKGAHEQFF.

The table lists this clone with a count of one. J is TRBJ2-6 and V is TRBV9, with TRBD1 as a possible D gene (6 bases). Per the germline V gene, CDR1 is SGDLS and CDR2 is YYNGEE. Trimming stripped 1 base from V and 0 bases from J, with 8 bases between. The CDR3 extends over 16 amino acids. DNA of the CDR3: TGTGCCAGCAGCGTAAGGACAGACTCTGGGGCCAACGTCCTGACTTTC. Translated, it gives CASSVRTDSGANVLTF. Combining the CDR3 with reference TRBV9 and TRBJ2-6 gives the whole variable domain DSGVTQTPKHLITATGQRVTLRCSPRSGDLSVYWYQQSLDQGLQFLIQYYNGEERAKGNILERFSAQQFPDLHSELNLSSLELGDSALYFCASSVRTDSGANVLTFGAGSRLTVL.

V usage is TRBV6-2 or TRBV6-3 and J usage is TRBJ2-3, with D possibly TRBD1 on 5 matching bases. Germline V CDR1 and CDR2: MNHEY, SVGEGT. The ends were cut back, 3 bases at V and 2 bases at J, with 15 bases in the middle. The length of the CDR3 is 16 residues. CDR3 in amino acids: CASSYPGYEATDTQYF. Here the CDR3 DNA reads TGTGCCAGCAGTTATCCAGGGTACGAGGCCACAGATACGCAGTATTTT.

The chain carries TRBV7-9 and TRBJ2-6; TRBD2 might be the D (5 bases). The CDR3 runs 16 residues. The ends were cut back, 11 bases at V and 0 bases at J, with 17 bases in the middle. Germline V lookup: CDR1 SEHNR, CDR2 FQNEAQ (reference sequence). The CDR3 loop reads CAGSGGVSSGANVLTF. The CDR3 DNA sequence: TGTGCCGGATCAGGAGGAGTAAGCTCTGGGGCCAACGTCCTGACTTTC.

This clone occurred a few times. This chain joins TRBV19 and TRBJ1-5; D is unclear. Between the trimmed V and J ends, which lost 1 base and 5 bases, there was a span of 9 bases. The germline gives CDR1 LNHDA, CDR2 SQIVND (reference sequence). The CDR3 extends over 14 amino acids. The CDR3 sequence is CASSIGLLDQPQHF. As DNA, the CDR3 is TGTGCCAGTAGTATAGGACTTTTGGATCAGCCCCAGCATTTT.